This T cell receptor (beta chain) is drawn from a study of T-cell reconstitution after alpha-beta-depleted transplantation in children. Overall study findings and caveats: After one year, T-cell counts and TCRbeta diversity mostly came from new T cells. Reportedly, only several hundred clones from non-depleted graft cells drove alpha-beta T-cell counts at about two months. The study traced high day-60 TCRbeta diversity in some patients to surviving recipient T cells and thymic progenitors.

There are a few counts of this clonotype. Its specificity is not known. A library of TCRbeta sequences, prepared with unique molecular identifiers, was generated. TCRdb re-derived calls from the PCR reads in MiXCR, one entry per CDR3 protein. The sample consists of 250,000 to 400,000 distinct CDR3 sequences, 20% to 30% of them appearing once. Trimming cost V 4 bases and J 4 bases; bases outside gene matches: 6. The CDR3 length is 16 residues. The V gene's germline CDR1 is LGHNA and CDR2 YNFKEQ. The chain couples TRBV4-2 to TRBJ2-2; 10 positions match TRBD1. The sequence derives from a male patient younger than 18 who had a stem cell transplant for acute lymphoblastic leukemia, so the T cells may come from the graft donor. Sequences were derived from PBMCs, mostly from graft donor cells, sampled 180 days after TCRalphabeta/CD19-depleted stem cell transplant. The CDR3 sequence: CASSRRDRGVTGELFF. The CDR3 DNA reads TGTGCCAGCAGCCGTCGGGACAGGGGCGTCACCGGGGAGCTGTTTTTT.